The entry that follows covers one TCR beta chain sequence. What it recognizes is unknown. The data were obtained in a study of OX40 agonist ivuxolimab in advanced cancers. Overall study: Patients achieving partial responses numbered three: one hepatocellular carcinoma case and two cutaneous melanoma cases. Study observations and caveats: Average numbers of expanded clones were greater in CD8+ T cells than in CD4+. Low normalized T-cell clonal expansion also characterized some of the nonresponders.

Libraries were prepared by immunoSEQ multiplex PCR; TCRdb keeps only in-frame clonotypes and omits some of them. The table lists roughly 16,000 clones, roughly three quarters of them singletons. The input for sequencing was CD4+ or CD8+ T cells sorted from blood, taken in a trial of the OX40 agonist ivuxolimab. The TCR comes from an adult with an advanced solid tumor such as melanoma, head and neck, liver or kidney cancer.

Written as DNA, the CDR3 is TGTGCCAGCAGCCCCGGTGGGGGCAACGAGCAGTACTTC. It specifies CASSPGGGNEQYF. This rearrangement joins TRBV9 to TRBJ2-7; a weak D match, TRBD1 (6 bases). CDR1 and CDR2 from the germline V gene are SGDLS and YYNGEE. The V and J ends lost 4 bases and 5 bases respectively, with 13 bases between them. This CDR3 comprises 13 residues.